This T cell receptor beta chain was sequenced for a study of blood T cell repertoires in COVID-19. Looking at the study overall: Italy, Spain and the United States were the sources of the convalescent and acute COVID-19 samples.

The CDR3 loop spans 13 amino acids. Germline loops: CDR1 SEHNR, CDR2 FQNEAQ (reference sequence). V was clipped by 6 bases and J by 5 bases, with 11 bases between them. In the authors' workflow: Amplification from reference gene primers served as the basis for estimated nucleated cell counts. TCRdb's table, derived via immunoSEQ multiplex PCR, lists solely in-frame clones and lacks some. V and J calls and clone size come straight from that table; D and trimming were deduced from the DNA. The sample yields approximately 59,000 clones, about 81% seen once. The rearrangement joins TRBV7-9 to TRBJ2-4, with D possibly being TRBD2 (5 bases). Sequenced sample: peripheral blood. This clonotype was sampled from an older man with acute or convalescent COVID-19. CDR3 nucleotide sequence: TGTGCCAGCAGTGAGGGTAGCGAAAACATTCAGTACTTC. This sequence encodes CASSEGSENIQYF.